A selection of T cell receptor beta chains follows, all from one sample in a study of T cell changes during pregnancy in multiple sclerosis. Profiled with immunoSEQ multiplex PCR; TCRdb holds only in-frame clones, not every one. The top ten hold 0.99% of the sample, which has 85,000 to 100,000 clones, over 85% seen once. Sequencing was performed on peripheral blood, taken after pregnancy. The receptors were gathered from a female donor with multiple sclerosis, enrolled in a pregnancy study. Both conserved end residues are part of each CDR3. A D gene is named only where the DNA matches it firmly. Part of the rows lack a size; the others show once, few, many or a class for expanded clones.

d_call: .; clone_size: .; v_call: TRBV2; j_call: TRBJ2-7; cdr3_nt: TGTGCCAGCGGACCCGGGACACCTCCCTACGAGCAGTACTTC; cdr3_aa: CASGPGTPPYEQYF
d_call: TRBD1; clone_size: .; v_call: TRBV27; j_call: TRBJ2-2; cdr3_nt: TGTGCCAGCAGTTGGACAGGGAACACCGGGGAGCTGTTTTTT; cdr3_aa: CASSWTGNTGELFF
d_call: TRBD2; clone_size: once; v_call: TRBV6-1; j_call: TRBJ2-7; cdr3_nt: TGTGCCAGCAGTGAAACGGGGGAGGGTAGCCACGAGCAGTACTTC; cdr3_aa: CASSETGEGSHEQYF
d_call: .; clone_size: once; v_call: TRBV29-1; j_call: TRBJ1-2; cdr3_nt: TGCAGCGCCAGGGAATCCCGTGGCTACACCTTC; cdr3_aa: CSARESRGYTF
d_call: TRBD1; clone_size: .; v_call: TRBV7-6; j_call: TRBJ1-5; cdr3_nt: TGTGCCAGCAGCTTCCTCAGGACAGGGGGATCCTTCAATCAGCCCCAGCATTTT; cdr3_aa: CASSFLRTGGSFNQPQHF
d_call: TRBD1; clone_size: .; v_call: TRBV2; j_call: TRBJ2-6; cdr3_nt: TGTGCCAGCAGAAGCAACAGGGGCTCTGGGGCCAACGTCCTGACTTTC; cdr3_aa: CASRSNRGSGANVLTF
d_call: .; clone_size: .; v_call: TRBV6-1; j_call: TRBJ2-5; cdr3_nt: TGTGCCAGCAGTGGGGGCACCCGGAACCAAGAGACCCAGTACTTC; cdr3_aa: CASSGGTRNQETQYF
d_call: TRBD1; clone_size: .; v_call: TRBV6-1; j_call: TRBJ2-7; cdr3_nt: TGTGCCAGCAGTGACCTCGGGACAGGGGACGAGCAGTACTTC; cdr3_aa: CASSDLGTGDEQYF
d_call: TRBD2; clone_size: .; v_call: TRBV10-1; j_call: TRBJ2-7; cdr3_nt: TGCGCCAGCAGTGGGGCTAGCGGGGCCTCCTACGAGCAGTACTTC; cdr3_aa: CASSGASGASYEQYF
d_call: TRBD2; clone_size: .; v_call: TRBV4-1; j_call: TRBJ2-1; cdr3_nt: TGCGCCAGCACTAGCGGGACACCGGCTACAAAGCAGTTCTTC; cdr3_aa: CASTSGTPATKQFF
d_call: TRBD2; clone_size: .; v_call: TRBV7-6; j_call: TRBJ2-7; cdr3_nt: TGTGCCAGCGGACTAGCGGAATACGAGCAGTACTTC; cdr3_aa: CASGLAEYEQYF
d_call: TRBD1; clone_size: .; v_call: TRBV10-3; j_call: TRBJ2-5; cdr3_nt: TGTGCCATGGGACAGGGAGAGACCCAGTACTTC; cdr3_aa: CAMGQGETQYF
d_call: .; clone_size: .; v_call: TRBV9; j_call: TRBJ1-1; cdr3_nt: TGTGCCAGCAGGAGGGGGGGGGCTGACACTGAAGCTTTCTTT; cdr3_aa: CASRRGGADTEAFF
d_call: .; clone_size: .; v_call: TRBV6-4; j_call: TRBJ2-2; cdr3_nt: TGTGCCAGCAGTGACTCTAGCGGGAACACCGGGGAGCTGTTTTTT; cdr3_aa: CASSDSSGNTGELFF
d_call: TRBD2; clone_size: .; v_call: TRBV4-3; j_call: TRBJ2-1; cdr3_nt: TGCGCCAGCAGCCAAGATCCGACTAGCGGAGTGTACAATGAGCAGTTCTTC; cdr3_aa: CASSQDPTSGVYNEQFF
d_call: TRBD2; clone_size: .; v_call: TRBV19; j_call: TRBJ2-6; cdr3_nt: TGTGCCAGTAGTAAGGGAGGGCCCTCCTTCTCTGGGGCCAACGTCCTGACTTTC; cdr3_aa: CASSKGGPSFSGANVLTF
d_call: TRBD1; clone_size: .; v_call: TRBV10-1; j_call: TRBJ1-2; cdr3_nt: TGCGCCAGCAGTGATCTGGGACAGGGAAGGTATGGCTACACCTTC; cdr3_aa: CASSDLGQGRYGYTF
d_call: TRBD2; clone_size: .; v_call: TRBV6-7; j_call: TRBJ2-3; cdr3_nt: TGTGCCAAGGCTAGCGGGAGTTCGGGGGCAACAGATACGCAGTATTTT; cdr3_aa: CAKASGSSGATDTQYF
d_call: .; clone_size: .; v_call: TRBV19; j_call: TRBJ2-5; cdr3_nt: TGTGCCAGTAGTATTTTTGTTTTGTTCCGACAAGCACCCGGACAGAAACACCAAGAGACCCAGTACTTC; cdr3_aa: CASSIFVLFRQAPGQKHQETQYF
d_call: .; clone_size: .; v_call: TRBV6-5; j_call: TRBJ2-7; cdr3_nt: TGTGCCAGCACCCCCTTCAGGCAGTCCTACGAGCAGTACTTC; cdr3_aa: CASTPFRQSYEQYF
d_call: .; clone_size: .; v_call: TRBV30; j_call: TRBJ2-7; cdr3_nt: TGTGCCTGGAGGGAGGCCTACGAGCAGTACTTC; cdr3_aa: CAWREAYEQYF
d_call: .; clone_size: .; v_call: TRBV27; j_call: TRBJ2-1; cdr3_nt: TGTGCCAGCAGTTTAATCCAGTCGGGCAATGAGCAGTTCTTC; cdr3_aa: CASSLIQSGNEQFF
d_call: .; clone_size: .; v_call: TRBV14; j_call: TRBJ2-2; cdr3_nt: TGTGCCAGCAGCCACCAGAACACCGGGGAGCTGTTTTTT; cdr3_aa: CASSHQNTGELFF
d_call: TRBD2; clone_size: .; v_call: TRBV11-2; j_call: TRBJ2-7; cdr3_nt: TGTGCCAGCAGCTTACCCTTATTAGCGGGGGACTCCTACGAGCAGTACTTC; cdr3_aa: CASSLPLLAGDSYEQYF
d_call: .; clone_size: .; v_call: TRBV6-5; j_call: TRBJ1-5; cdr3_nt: TGTGCCAGCAGTAATCGGGGCAATCAGCCCCAGCATTTT; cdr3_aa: CASSNRGNQPQHF
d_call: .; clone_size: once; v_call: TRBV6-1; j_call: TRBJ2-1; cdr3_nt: TGTGCCAGCAGTGGTGACAGAATTGAGCAGTTCTTC; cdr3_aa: CASSGDRIEQFF
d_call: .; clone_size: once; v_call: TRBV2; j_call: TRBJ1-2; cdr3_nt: TGTGCCAGCAGTGAAGCGCCGTCCCAGGGCCACTATGGCTACACCTTC; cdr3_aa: CASSEAPSQGHYGYTF
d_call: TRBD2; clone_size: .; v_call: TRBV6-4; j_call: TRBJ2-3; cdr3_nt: TGTGCCAGCAGTCCGGGAGGAGGGTCACTAGCGACAGATACGCAGTATTTT; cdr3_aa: CASSPGGGSLATDTQYF
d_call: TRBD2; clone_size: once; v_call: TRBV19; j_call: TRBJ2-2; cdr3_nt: TGTGCCAGTAGTATGTCTCTGGGACTAGAGGGAGCCGGGGAGCTGTTTTTT; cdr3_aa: CASSMSLGLEGAGELFF
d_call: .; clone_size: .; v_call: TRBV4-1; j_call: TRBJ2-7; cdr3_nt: TGCGCCAGCAGCCAAGGCCTTCCCGTCTATTACTACGAGCAGTACTTC; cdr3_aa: CASSQGLPVYYYEQYF
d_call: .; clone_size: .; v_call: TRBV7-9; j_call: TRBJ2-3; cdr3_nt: TGTGCCAGCAGCCCTAGAGAGTGGACGGAGGACACAGATACGCAGTATTTT; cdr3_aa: CASSPREWTEDTDTQYF
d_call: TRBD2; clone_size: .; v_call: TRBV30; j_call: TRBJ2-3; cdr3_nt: TGTGCCTGGAGGCCCCGCCGACTAGCGGGAGAACCAGATACGCAGTATTTT; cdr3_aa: CAWRPRRLAGEPDTQYF
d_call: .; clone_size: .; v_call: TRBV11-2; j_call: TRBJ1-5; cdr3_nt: TGTGCCAGCAGCTTAGGCCAGGGGTACGATCAGCCCCAGCATTTT; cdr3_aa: CASSLGQGYDQPQHF
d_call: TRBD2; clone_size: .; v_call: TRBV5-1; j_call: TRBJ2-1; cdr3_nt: TGCGCCAGCAGCCCGGGACTAGCGGCTTACAATGAGCAGTTCTTC; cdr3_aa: CASSPGLAAYNEQFF
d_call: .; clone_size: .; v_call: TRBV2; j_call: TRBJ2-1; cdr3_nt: TGTGCCAGCAGAGTGGACACCCACTCCTACAATGAGCAGTTCTTC; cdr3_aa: CASRVDTHSYNEQFF
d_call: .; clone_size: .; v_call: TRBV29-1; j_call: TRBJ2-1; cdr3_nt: TGCAGCGCCGCTAGCGCTGAGCAGTTCTTC; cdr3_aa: CSAASAEQFF
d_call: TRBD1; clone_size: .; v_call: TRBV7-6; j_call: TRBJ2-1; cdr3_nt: TGTGCCAGCAGCTCACAGGGGGCCGGGTACAACAATGAGCAGTTCTTC; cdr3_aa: CASSSQGAGYNNEQFF
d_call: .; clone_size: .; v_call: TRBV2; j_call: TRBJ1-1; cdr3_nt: TGTGCCAGCGGGGGGGGGCCGGTCACTGAAGCTTTCTTT; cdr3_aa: CASGGGPVTEAFF
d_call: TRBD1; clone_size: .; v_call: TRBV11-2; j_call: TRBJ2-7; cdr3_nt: TGTGCCAGCAGCTTAGGAGGGGGACAGGTCCACGAGCAGTACTTC; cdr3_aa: CASSLGGGQVHEQYF
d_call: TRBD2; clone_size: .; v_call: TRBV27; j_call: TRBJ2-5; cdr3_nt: TGTGCCAGCAGTTTCCGAAGGACTAGCGGCCGGCAAGAGACCCAGTACTTC; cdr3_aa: CASSFRRTSGRQETQYF
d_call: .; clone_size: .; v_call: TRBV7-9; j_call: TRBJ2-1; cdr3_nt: TGTGCCAGCAGCTTAGTAGGCCTAGCCAATGAGCAGTTCTTC; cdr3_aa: CASSLVGLANEQFF
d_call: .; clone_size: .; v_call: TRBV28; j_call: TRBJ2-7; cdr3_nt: TGTGCCAGCAGTCCCCCACGGGGAACCCTCACCTACGAGCAGTACTTC; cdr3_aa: CASSPPRGTLTYEQYF
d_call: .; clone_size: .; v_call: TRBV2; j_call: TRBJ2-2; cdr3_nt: TGTGCCAGCAGAGAGACTATCTCCGGGGAGCTGTTTTTT; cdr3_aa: CASRETISGELFF
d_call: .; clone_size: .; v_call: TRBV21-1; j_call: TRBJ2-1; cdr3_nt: TGTGCCAGCAGCACGCTAAGCGGGGGAACCTACAATGAGCAGTTCTTC; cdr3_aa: CASSTLSGGTYNEQFF
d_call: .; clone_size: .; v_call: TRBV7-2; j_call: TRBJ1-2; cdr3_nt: TGTGCCAGCAGCGGACAGACTAACTATGGCTACACCTTC; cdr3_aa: CASSGQTNYGYTF
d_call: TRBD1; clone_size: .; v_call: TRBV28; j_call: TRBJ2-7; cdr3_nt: TGTGCCAGCAGTGGGACAGGGGGCTACGAGCAGTACTTC; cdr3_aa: CASSGTGGYEQYF
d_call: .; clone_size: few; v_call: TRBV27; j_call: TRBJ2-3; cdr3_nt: TGTGCCACCCGCCCGCGGGTTTCCACAGATACGCAGTATTTT; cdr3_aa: CATRPRVSTDTQYF
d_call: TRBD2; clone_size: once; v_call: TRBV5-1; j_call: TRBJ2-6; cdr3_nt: TGCGCCAGCAGCTTGATGCGGGGGGTTCAGGGGGCCAACGTCCTGACTTTC; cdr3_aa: CASSLMRGVQGANVLTF
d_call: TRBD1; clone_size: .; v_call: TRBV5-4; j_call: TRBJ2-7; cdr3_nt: TGTGCCAGCCACGAGGGACAGTTCCACGAGCAGTACTTC; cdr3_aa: CASHEGQFHEQYF